This T cell receptor (beta chain) was observed in a study of PD-L1 blockade in urothelial cancer. Whole-study context: The median number of T cells present in blood samples was approximately 140,000.

Method: immunoSEQ multiplex PCR; TCRdb's copy keeps in-frame clones and lacks some. The sample lists 75,000 to 95,000 clones, approximately 90% seen once, with more than 8% in the top ten. Material: PBMCs, obtained around atezolizumab (anti-PD-L1) treatment. The TCR sequence derives from a man in his 60s with urothelial cancer.

The DNA for the CDR3 is TGTGCCAGCAGCCCGGGACAGGGCGGTAACGAGCAGTACTTC. It translates to CASSPGQGGNEQYF. V usage is TRBV7-2 and J usage is TRBJ2-7, with 9 bases lining up with TRBD1. CDR1 and CDR2 (germline): SGHTA, FQGNSA. With V trimmed by 5 bases and J by 5 bases, 7 bases remained unmatched. The CDR3 has 14 residues.